This T cell receptor beta chain was recovered during a study of OX40 agonist ivuxolimab in advanced cancers. Trimming took 3 bases from V and 4 from J; bases not matched to a gene: 8. The germline V gene encodes CDR1 MNHNS and CDR2 SASEGT. The CDR3 totals 15 residues. Study-wide points: At 0.1 to 3.0 mg/kg, CD4+ and CD8+ blood T cells expanded clonally by week 6. A proportion of nonresponders additionally exhibited low normalized T-cell clonal expansion.

The assay was immunoSEQ multiplex PCR, and TCRdb's table has in-frame clones only and misses some. This sample has 48,000 or so clones; roughly 81% occur once, and the top ten carry more than 5.5%. Patients with a history of autoimmune disease or on systemic immunosuppression were excluded. Of note for this clone: Its antigen is as yet unknown.

The TCR was taken from an adult with an advanced solid tumor such as melanoma, head and neck, liver or kidney cancer. This rearrangement joins TRBV6-1 to TRBJ2-7; 8 bases fit TRBD1. Sequences were derived from CD4+ or CD8+ T cells sorted from blood, sampled in a trial of the OX40 agonist ivuxolimab. The CDR3 sequence: CASSEVQGAWYEQYF. CDR3 nucleotides: TGTGCCAGCAGTGAGGTTCAGGGGGCTTGGTACGAGCAGTACTTC.